This T cell receptor (beta chain) is from a study of PD-L1 blockade in urothelial cancer. Study details: Patients with male sex and bladder-origin urothelial cancer accounted for about 85% of the roughly 30 enrolled. Study results and caveats: In blood at 3 weeks, tumor-associated clones expanded more among patients with durable benefit.

Time point of the sample: peripheral blood 6 weeks after treatment start. The diagnosis in patients was locally advanced or metastatic urothelial carcinoma. A word on this clone: The antigen remains undetermined.

This CDR3 spans 13 amino acids. Trimming removed 6 bases at V and 2 bases at J, with 10 bases between. Germline V gene data show CDR1 as MNHEY and CDR2 as SMNVEV (reference sequence). The repertoire was sequenced with immunoSEQ multiplex PCR; TCRdb's copy has only in-frame clones and lacks some. The sample shows 120,000 or so clones, about 84% of them seen only once. The clonotype was recovered from a man aged 45-65 years with urothelial cancer. The genes are TRBV27 and TRBJ2-5; perhaps TRBD1 as D (6 bases). The source was PBMCs, collected around atezolizumab (anti-PD-L1) treatment. For the CDR3, the DNA is TGTGCCAGCAGGGGACACTTACAAGAGACCCAGTACTTC. Its translation is CASRGHLQETQYF.